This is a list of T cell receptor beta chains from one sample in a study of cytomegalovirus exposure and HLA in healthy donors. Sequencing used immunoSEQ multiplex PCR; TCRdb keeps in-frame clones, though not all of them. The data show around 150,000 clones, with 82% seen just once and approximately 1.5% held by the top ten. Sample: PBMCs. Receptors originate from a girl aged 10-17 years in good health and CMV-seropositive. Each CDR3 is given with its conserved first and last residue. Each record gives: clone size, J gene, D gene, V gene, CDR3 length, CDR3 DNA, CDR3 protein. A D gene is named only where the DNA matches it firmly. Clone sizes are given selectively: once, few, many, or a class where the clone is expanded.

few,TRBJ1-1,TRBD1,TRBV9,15,TGTGCCAGCAGCCCCGGGGACAGGGAGAACACTGAAGCTTTCTTT,CASSPGDRENTEAFF
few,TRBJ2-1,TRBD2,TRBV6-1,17,TGTGCCAGCAGTGAAGCGCGGGCTAGCGGGAAAAATAATGAGCAGTTCTTC,CASSEARASGKNNEQFF
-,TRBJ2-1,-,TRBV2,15,TGTGCCAGCAGTGAAACTGCTAGTTCCTACAATGAGCAGTTCTTC,CASSETASSYNEQFF
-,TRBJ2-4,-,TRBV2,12,TGTGCCAGCAGTGCAACAAAGAACATTCAGTACTTC,CASSATKNIQYF
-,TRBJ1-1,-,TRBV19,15,TGTGCCAGTAGTATAGATGACAGGACTGTCCCCGAAGCTTTCTTT,CASSIDDRTVPEAFF
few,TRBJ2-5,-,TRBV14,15,TGTGCCAGCAGCCAAGATAGAGGTTTCCAAGAGACCCAGTACTTC,CASSQDRGFQETQYF
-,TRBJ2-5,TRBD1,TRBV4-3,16,TGCGCCAGCAGCCTCCGGACAGGTTTCACCGAAGAGACCCAGTACTTC,CASSLRTGFTEETQYF
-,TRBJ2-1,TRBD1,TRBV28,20,TGTGCCAGCAGTTTTGATAGACAGGGGGTCAGCGGTGGCTCCTACAATGAGCAGTTCTTC,CASSFDRQGVSGGSYNEQFF
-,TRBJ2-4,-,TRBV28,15,TGTGCCAGCAGTTTAGGGGGGGCAGCCAAAAACATTCAGTACTTC,CASSLGGAAKNIQYF
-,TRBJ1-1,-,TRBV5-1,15,TGCGCCAGCAGCTTGGGCGACACCCTGAACACTGAAGCTTTCTTT,CASSLGDTLNTEAFF
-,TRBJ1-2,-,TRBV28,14,TGTGCCAGCAGTTTTTCTGGGGGAGGCTATGGCTACACCTTC,CASSFSGGGYGYTF
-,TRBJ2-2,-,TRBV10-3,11,TGTGCCATCTCCCCCGCCGGGGAGCTGTTTTTT,CAISPAGELFF
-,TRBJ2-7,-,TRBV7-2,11,TGTGCCAGCAGCGGCCCCTACGAGCAGTACTTC,CASSGPYEQYF
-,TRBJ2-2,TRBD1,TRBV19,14,TGTGCCAGTAGGACGACAGGGGACACCGGGGAGCTGTTTTTT,CASRTTGDTGELFF
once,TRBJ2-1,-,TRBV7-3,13,TGTGCCAGCAGCCAGTCCTCCTACAATGAGCAGTTCTTC,CASSQSSYNEQFF
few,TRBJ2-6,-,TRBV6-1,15,TGTGCCAGCAGTGATCAGGGCTCTGGGGCCAACGTCCTGACTTTC,CASSDQGSGANVLTF
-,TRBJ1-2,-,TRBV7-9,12,TGTTCCAGCAGCTTTGGTGAGGGCGGCTACACCTTC,CSSSFGEGGYTF
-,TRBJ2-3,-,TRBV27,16,TGTGCCAGCAGATCGACAGGAGGGGGCCAGGGGAATACGCAGTATTTT,CASRSTGGGQGNTQYF
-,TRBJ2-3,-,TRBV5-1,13,TGCGCCAGCAGCTCACTAAACACAGATACGCAGTATTTT,CASSSLNTDTQYF
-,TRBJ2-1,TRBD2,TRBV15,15,TGTGCCACCAGCGTCGGACTAGCGGGGAACAATGAGCAGTTCTTC,CATSVGLAGNNEQFF
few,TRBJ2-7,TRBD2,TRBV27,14,TGTGCCAGCAGCCTTAGCGGGAGTTCCCACGAGCAGTACTTC,CASSLSGSSHEQYF
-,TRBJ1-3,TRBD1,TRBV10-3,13,TGTGCCATCAGGGGACAGGAAGAAAACACCATATATTTT,CAIRGQEENTIYF
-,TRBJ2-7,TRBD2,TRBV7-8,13,TGTGCCAGCAGCTTATCCGGGGGGTACGAGCAGTACTTC,CASSLSGGYEQYF
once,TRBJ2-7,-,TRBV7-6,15,TGTGCCAGCAGCCAAGAGGTTCAGCCCTCCTACGAGCAGTACTTC,CASSQEVQPSYEQYF
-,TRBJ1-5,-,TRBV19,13,TGTGCCAGTAGTATTGACATTCAGTGGGAGAAATATTTT,CASSIDIQWEKYF
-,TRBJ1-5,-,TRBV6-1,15,TGTGCCAGCATCGAGTGGTCCTATAGCAATCAGCCCCAGCATTTT,CASIEWSYSNQPQHF